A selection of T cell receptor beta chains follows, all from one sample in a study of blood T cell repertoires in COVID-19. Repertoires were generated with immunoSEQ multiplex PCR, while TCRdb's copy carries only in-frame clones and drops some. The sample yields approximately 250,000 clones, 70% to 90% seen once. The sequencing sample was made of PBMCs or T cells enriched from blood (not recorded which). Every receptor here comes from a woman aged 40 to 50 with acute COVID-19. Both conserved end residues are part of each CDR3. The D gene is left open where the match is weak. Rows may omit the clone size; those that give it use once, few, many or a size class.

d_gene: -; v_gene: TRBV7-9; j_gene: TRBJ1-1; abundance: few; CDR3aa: CASSLALGGTEAFF; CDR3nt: TGTGCCAGCAGCTTAGCGCTCGGGGGCACTGAAGCTTTCTTT
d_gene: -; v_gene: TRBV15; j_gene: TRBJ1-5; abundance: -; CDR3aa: CATSPPGGRGNQPQHF; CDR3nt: TGTGCCACCAGCCCCCCTGGGGGCCGAGGCAATCAGCCCCAGCATTTT
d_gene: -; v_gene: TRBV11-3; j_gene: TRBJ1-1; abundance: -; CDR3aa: CASSLGQGFGTEAFF; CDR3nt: TGTGCCAGCAGCTTAGGTCAGGGCTTCGGCACTGAAGCTTTCTTT
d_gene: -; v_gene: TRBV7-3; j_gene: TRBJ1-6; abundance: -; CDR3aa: CASSLTTGGNSPLHF; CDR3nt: TGTGCCAGCAGCTTAACGACAGGCGGGAATTCACCCCTCCACTTT
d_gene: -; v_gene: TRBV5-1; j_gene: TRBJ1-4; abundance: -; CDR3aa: CASKPGQATNEKLFF; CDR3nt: TGCGCCAGCAAGCCGGGACAAGCAACTAATGAAAAACTGTTTTTT
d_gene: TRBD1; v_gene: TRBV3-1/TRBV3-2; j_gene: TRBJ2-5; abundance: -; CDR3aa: CASSPTGRPETQYF; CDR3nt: TGTGCCAGCAGCCCGACAGGGCGACCAGAGACCCAGTACTTC
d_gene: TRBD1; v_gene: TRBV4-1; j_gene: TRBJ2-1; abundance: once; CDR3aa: CASSQTGTGGRNEQFF; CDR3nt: TGCGCCAGCAGCCAGACCGGGACAGGGGGTCGCAATGAGCAGTTCTTC
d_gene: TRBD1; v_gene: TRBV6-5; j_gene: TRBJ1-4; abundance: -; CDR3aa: CASNGQGILEKLFF; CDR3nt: TGTGCCAGCAACGGACAGGGAATCCTTGAAAAACTGTTTTTT
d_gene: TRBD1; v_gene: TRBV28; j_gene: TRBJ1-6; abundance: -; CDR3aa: CASSLYQGAGSPLHF; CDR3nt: TGTGCCAGCAGTTTATACCAGGGGGCAGGTTCACCCCTCCACTTT
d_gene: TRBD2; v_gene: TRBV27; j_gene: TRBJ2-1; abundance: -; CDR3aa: CASSKGLAGGRQQFF; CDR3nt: TGTGCCAGCAGTAAGGGACTAGCGGGAGGGAGGCAGCAGTTCTTC
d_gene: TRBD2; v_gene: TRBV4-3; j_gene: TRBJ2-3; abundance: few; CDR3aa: CASSQGSSGRTYF; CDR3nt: TGCGCCAGCAGCCAAGGGTCCAGCGGGAGAACTTATTTT
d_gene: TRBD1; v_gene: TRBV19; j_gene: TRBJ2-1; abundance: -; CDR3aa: CASSTIQGKGNEQFF; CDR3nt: TGTGCCAGTAGTACGATACAGGGGAAGGGCAATGAGCAGTTCTTC
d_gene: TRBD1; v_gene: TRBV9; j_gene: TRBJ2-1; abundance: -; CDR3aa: CASSVAGGSVYNEQFF; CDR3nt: TGTGCCAGCAGCGTGGCAGGGGGATCTGTGTACAATGAGCAGTTCTTC
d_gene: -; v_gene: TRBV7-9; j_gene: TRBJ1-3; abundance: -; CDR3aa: CASSPRGQNSGNTIYF; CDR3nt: TGTGCCAGCAGCCCCCGGGGTCAGAACTCTGGAAACACCATATATTTT
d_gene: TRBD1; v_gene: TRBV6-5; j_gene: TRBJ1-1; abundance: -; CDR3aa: CASRGGAYTEAFF; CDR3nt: TGTGCCAGCAGAGGGGGCGCGTACACTGAAGCTTTCTTT
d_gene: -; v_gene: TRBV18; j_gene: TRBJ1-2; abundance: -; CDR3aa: CASHVSTGTRDGYTF; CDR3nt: TGTGCCAGCCATGTGAGCACAGGGACTAGGGATGGCTACACCTTC
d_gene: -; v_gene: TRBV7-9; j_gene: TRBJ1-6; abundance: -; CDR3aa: CASSPAAQGLYNSPLHF; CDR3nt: TGTGCCAGCAGCCCGGCCGCACAGGGTCTGTATAATTCACCCCTCCACTTT
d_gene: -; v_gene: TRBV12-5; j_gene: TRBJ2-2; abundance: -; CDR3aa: CASGLVPGARGTGELFF; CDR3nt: TGTGCTAGTGGTTTGGTACCTGGCGCCAGGGGCACCGGGGAGCTGTTTTTT
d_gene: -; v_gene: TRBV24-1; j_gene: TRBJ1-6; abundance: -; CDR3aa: CATTTGFEVPLHF; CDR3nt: TGTGCCACTACCACAGGGTTCGAGGTACCCCTCCACTTT
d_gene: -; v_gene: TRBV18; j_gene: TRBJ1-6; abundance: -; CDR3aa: CASSPTDRESPLHF; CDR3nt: TGTGCCAGCTCACCAACGGACAGAGAATCACCCCTCCACTTT
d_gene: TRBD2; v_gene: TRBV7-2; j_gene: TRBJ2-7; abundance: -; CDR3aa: CASSLPGGGSSYEQYF; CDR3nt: TGTGCCAGCAGCCTCCCGGGCGGGGGGAGCTCCTACGAGCAGTACTTC
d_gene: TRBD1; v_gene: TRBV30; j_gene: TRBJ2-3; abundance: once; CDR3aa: CASGQGPADTQYF; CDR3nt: TGTGCCTCTGGACAGGGTCCCGCAGATACGCAGTATTTT
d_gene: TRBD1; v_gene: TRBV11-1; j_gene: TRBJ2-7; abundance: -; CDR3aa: CASSFSDRAYEQYF; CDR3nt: TGTGCCAGCAGCTTCTCGGACAGGGCCTACGAGCAGTACTTC
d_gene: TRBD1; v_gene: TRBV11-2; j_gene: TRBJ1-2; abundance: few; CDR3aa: CASSFGQGTGYTF; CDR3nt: TGTGCCAGCAGCTTCGGACAGGGGACTGGCTACACCTTC
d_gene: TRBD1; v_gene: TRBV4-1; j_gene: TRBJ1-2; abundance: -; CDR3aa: CASSQVGDRGQGYTF; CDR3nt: TGCGCCAGCAGCCAAGTTGGTGACAGGGGGCAAGGCTACACCTTC
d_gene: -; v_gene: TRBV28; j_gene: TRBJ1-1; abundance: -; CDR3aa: CAYGGLNTEAFF; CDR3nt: TGTGCCTACGGGGGTTTGAACACTGAAGCTTTCTTT
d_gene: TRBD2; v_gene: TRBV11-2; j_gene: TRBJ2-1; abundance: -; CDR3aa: CASSFGRLYEQFF; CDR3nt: TGTGCCAGCAGCTTCGGGAGGTTGTATGAGCAGTTCTTC
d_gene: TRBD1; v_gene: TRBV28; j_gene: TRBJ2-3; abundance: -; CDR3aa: CASSPVAWDRGPDTQYF; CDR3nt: TGTGCCAGCAGCCCTGTTGCATGGGACAGGGGGCCAGATACGCAGTATTTT
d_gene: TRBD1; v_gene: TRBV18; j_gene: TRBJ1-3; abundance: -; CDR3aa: CASSPLPGQGSNTIYF; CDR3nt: TGTGCCAGCTCACCGCTCCCCGGACAGGGGTCAAACACCATATATTTT
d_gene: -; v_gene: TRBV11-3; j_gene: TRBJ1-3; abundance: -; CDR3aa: CASSIISGNTIYF; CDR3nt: TGTGCCAGCAGCATCATCTCTGGAAACACCATATATTTT
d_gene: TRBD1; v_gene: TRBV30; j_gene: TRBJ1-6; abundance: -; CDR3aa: CAWSAGTGNNSPLHF; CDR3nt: TGTGCCTGGAGTGCGGGGACAGGCAATAATTCACCCCTCCACTTT